This TCR beta chain was sequenced for a study of OX40 agonist ivuxolimab in advanced cancers. Findings and caveats of the study: In the 0.1 to 3.0 mg/kg range, CD4+ and CD8+ blood T cells had expanded clonally by week 6. Determination of antigen specificity was not performed for the expanded peripheral T cells.

V lost 3 bases to trimming and J lost 1 base, with 15 bases between them. From germline, CDR1 is SNHLY and CDR2 FYNNEI. This CDR3 region has 16 residues. The method was immunoSEQ multiplex PCR; TCRdb's version includes in-frame clones alone and lacks a portion of them. The table has about 79,000 clones, 80% to 95% seen once. This clone was observed a single time. Its antigen is not identified. The timepoints at which blood was sampled were baseline, cycle 4 day 1, and cycle 7 day 1. The receptor comes from an adult with an advanced solid tumor such as melanoma, head and neck, liver or kidney cancer. The chain combines TRBV2 with TRBJ1-2; TRBD1 might be the D (5 bases). This specimen consisted of CD4+ or CD8+ T cells sorted from blood, obtained in a trial of the OX40 agonist ivuxolimab. CDR3 amino acids: CASSDDPWTFNYGYTF. The CDR3 DNA sequence: TGTGCCAGCAGTGACGATCCATGGACATTTAACTATGGCTACACCTTC. The variable domain in full, completed from reference TRBV2 and TRBJ1-2, reads EPEVTQTPSHQVTQMGQEVILRCVPISNHLYFYWYRQILGQKVEFLVSFYNNEISEKSEIFDDQFSVERPDGSNFTLKIRSTKLEDSAMYFCASSDDPWTFNYGYTFGSGTRLTVV.